This TCR beta chain was captured by sequencing in a study of T cells in Graves' hyperthyroidism and ophthalmopathy. Germline CDR1 is SGHTA and CDR2 is FQGNSA. The CDR3 runs 14 residues. V was trimmed by 3 bases and J by 6 bases, leaving 11 bases between them. On this clonotype: The antigen remains undetermined.

Amplification of TCR beta CDR3 regions used RNA as the template. HTBI primers were used for first-round RT-PCR of the TCR CDR3. A single record per CDR3 protein comes from TCRdb applying MiXCR to the multiplex PCR reads. The data contain about 740,000 distinct CDR3 sequences, around 13% of them singletons. Notes on the study in general: Ophthalmopathy prediction by the model preceded onset by a median approximately six months. Ophthalmopathy and stable hyperthyroidism were separated by a 13 V-J model.

The specimen sequenced was blood. The clonotype was recovered from a woman between 18 and 30 years old with Graves' hyperthyroidism. This chain uses TRBV7-2 with TRBJ2-2, with unresolved D. This CDR3 is CASSLVLGAGELFF. The CDR3, as DNA: TGTGCCAGCAGCTTGGTCCTTGGTGCCGGGGAGCTGTTTTTT.